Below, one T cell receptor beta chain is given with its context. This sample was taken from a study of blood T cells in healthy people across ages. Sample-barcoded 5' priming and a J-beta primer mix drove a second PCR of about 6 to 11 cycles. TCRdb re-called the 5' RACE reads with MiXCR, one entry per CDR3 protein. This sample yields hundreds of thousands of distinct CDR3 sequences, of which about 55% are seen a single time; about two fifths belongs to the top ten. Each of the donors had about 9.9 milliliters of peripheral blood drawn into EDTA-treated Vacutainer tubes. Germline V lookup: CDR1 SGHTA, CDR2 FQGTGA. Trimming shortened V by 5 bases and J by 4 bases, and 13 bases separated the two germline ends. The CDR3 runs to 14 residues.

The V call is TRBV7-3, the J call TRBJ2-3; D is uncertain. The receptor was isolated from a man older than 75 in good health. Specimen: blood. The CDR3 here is CASSPTGRPDTQYF. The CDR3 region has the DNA TGTGCCAGCAGCCCGACGGGCCGACCAGATACGCAGTATTTT.